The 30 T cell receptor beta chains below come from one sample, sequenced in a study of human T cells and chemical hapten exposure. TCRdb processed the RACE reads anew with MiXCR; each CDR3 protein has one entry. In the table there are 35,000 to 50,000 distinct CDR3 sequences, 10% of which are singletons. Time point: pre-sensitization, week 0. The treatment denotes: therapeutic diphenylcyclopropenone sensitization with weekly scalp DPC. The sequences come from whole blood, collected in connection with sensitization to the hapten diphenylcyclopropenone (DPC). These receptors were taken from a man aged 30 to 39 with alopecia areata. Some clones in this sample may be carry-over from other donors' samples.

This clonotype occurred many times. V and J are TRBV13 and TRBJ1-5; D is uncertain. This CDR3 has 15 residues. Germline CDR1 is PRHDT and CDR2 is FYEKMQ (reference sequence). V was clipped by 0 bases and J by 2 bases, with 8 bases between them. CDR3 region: CASSLGIGGNQPQHF. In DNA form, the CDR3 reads TGTGCCAGCAGCTTAGGAATCGGTGGCAATCAGCCCCAGCATTTT.

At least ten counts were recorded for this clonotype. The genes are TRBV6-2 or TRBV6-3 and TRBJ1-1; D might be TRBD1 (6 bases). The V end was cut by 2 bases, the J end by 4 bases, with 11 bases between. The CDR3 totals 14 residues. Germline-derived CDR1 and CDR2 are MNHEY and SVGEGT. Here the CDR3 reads CASSYRGDVTEAFF. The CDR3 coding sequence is TGTGCCAGCAGTTACAGGGGGGACGTCACTGAAGCTTTCTTT.

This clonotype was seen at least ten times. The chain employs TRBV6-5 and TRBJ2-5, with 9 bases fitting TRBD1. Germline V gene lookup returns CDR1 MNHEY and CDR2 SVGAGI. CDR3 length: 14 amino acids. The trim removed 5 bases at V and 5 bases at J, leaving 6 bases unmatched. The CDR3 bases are TGTGCCAGCAGTCACCACAGGGGGCTGGAGACCCAGTACTTC. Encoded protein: CASSHHRGLETQYF.

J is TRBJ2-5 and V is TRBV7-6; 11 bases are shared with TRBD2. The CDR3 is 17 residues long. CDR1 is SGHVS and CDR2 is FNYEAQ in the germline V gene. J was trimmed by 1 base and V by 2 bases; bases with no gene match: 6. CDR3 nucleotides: TGTGCCAGCAGCTTACCTAGACTAGCGGGATCCCAAGAGACCCAGTACTTC. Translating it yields CASSLPRLAGSQETQYF.

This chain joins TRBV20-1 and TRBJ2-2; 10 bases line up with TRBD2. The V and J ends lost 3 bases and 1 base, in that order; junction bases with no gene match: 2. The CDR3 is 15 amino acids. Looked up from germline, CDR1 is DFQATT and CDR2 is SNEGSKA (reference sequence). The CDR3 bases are TGCAGTGCTAGCTGGACTAGCGGGAACACCGGGGAGCTGTTTTTT. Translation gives CSASWTSGNTGELFF.

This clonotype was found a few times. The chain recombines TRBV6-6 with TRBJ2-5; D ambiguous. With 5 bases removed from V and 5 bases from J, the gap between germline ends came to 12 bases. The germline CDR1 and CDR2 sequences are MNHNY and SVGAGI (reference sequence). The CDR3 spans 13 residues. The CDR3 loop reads CASSPRMEETQYF. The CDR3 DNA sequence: TGTGCCAGCAGTCCAAGGATGGAGGAGACCCAGTACTTC.

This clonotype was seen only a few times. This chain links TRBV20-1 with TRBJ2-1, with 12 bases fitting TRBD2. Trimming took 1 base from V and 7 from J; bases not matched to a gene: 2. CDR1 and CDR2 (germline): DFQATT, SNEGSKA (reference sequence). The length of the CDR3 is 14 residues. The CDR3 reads CSARAGTSGNEQFF. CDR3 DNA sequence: TGCAGTGCTAGAGCTGGGACTAGCGGGAATGAGCAGTTCTTC.

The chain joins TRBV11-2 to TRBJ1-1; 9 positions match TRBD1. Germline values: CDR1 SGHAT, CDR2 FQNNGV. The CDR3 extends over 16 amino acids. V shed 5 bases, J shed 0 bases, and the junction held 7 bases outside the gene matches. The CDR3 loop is CASSHRQGVLNTEAFF. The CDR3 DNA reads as TGTGCCAGCAGCCATAGACAGGGGGTGTTGAACACTGAAGCTTTCTTT.

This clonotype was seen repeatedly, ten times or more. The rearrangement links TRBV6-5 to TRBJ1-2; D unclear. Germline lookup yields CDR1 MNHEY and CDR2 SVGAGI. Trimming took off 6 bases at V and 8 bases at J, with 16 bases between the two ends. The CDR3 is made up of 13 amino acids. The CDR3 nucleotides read TGTGCCAGCAGCCCCGTGGGGTCGTGGGGCTACACCTTC. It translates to CASSPVGSWGYTF.

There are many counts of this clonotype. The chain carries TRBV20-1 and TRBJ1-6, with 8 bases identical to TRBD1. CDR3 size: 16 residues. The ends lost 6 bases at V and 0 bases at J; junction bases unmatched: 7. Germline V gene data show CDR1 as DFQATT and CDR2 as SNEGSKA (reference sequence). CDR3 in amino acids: CSAPITGGSYNSPLHF. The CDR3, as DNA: TGCAGTGCCCCGATCACAGGGGGCTCCTATAATTCACCCCTCCACTTT.

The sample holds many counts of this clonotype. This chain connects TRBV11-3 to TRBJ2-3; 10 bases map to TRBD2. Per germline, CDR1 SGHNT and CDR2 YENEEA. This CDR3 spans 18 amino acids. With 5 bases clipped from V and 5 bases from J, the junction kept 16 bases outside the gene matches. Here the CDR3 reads CASSGKAGGILREDTQYF. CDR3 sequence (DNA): TGTGCCAGCAGCGGTAAAGCGGGAGGGATCCTCCGCGAAGATACGCAGTATTTT.

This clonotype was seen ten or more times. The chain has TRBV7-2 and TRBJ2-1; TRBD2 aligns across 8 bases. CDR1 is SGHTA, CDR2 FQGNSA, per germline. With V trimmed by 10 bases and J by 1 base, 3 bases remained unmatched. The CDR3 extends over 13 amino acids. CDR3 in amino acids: CATRGGSYNEQFF. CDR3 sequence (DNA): TGTGCCACCCGGGGGGGTTCCTACAATGAGCAGTTCTTC.

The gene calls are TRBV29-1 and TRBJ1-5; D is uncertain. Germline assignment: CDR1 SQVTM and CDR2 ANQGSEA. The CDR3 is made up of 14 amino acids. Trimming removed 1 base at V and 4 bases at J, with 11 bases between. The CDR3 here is CSVEVGAGNQPQHF. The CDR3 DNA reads TGCAGCGTTGAAGTCGGTGCCGGGAATCAGCCCCAGCATTTT.

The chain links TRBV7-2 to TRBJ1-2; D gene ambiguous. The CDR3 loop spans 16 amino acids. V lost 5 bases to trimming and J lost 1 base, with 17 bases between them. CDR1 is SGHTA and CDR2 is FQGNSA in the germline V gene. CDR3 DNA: TGTGCCAGCAGCCCACCCCGCCGAGTTATTAACTATGGCTACACCTTC. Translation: CASSPPRRVINYGYTF.

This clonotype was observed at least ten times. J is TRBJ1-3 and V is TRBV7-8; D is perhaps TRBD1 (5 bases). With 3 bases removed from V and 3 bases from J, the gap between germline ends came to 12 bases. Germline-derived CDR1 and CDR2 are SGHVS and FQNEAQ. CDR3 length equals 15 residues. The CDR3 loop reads CASSFLRGVGNTIYF. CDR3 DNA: TGTGCCAGCAGCTTTTTGAGGGGAGTTGGAAACACCATATATTTT.

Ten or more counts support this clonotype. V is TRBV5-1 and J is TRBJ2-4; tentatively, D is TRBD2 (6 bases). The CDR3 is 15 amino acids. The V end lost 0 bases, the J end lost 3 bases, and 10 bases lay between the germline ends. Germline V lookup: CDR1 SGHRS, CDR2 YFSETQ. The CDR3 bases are TGCGCCAGCAGCTTGGTCACTAGCAGCAAAAACATTCAGTACTTC. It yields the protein CASSLVTSSKNIQYF.

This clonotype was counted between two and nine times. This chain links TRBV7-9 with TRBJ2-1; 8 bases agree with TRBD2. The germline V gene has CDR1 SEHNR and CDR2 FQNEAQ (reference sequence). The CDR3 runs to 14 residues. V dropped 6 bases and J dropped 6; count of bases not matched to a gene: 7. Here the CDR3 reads CASRTTGTSNEQFF. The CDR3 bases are TGTGCCAGCAGAACTACGGGGACTAGCAATGAGCAGTTCTTC.

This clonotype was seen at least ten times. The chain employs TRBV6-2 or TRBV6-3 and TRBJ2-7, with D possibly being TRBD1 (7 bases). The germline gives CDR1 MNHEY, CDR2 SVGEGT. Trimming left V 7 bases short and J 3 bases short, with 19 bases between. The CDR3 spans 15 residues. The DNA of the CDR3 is TGTGCCAGCACCACAGGGGCCGGTAGCGGCTACGAGCAGTACGTC. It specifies CASTTGAGSGYEQYV.

CDR3: CASSLQGGSNQPQHF. The CDR3 DNA is TGTGCCAGCAGCCTACAGGGGGGCAGCAATCAGCCCCAGCATTTT. The chain links TRBV5-4 to TRBJ1-5; 8 bases fit TRBD1. Germline-derived CDR1 and CDR2 are SGHNT and YYREEE (reference sequence). The CDR3 runs 15 residues. V trimming: 4 bases; J trimming: 1 base; junction bases outside the gene matches: 4.

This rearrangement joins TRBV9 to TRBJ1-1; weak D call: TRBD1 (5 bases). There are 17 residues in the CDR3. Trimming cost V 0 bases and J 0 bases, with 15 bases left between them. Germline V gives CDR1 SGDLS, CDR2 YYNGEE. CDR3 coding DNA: TGTGCCAGCAGCGTAGAAGGGTTGTCAGGGATGAACACTGAAGCTTTCTTT. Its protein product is CASSVEGLSGMNTEAFF. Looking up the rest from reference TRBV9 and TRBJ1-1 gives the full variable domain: DSGVTQTPKHLITATGQRVTLRCSPRSGDLSVYWYQQSLDQGLQFLIQYYNGEERAKGNILERFSAQQFPDLHSELNLSSLELGDSALYFCASSVEGLSGMNTEAFFGQGTRLTVV.

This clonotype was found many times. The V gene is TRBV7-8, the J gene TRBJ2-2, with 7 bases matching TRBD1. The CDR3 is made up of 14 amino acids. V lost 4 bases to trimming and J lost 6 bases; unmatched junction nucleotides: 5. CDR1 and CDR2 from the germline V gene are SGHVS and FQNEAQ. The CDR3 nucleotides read TGTGCCAGCAGCTCCGACAGGGTGTCCGGGGAGCTGTTTTTT. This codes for CASSSDRVSGELFF. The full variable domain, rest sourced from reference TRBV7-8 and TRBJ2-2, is GAGVSQSPRYKVAKRGQDVALRCDPISGHVSLFWYQQALGQGPEFLTYFQNEAQLDKSGLPSDRFFAERPEGSVSTLKIQRTQQEDSAVYLCASSSDRVSGELFFGEGSRLTVL.

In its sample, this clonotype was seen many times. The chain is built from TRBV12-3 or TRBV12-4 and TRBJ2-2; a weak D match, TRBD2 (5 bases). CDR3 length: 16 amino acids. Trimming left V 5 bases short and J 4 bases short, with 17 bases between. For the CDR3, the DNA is TGTGCCAGCAGTCCATACCAAACTAGGAGCACCGGGGAGCTGTTTTTT. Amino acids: CASSPYQTRSTGELFF.

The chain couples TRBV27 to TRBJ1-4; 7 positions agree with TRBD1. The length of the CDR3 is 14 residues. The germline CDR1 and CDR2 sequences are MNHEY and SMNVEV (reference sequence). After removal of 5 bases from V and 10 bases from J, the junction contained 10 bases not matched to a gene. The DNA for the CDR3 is TGTGCCAGCAGTCCGGAATGGGACAGTCTAAAACTGTTTTTT. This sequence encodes CASSPEWDSLKLFF.

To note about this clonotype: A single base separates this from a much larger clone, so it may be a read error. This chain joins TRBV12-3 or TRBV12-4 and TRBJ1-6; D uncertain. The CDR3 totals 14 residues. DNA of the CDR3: TGTGCCTGCAGACCTAGCTCCTATAATTCACCCCTCCACTTT. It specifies CACRPSSYNSPLHF.

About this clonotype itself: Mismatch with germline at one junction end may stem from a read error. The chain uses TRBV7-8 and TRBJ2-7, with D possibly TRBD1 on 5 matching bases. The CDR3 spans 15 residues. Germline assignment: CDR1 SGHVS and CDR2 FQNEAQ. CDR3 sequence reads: CASSLNSGLAVEHYF. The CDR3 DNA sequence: TGTGCCAGCAGCTTAAATTCAGGGCTCGCCGTCGAGCATTACTTC.

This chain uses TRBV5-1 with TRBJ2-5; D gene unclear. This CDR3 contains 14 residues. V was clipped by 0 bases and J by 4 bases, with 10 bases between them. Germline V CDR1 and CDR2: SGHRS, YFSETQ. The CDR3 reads CASSLAGIRETQYF. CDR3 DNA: TGCGCCAGCAGCTTGGCCGGCATCCGAGAGACCCAGTACTTC.

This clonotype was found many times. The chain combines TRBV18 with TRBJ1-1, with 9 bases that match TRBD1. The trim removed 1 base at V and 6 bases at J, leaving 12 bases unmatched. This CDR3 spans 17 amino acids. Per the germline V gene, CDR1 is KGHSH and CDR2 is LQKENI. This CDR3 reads CASSPLGTGSIRAEAFF. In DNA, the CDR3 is TGTGCCAGCTCACCACTTGGGACAGGGTCCATAAGGGCTGAAGCTTTCTTT. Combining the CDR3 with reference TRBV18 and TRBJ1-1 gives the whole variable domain NAGVMQNPRHLVRRRGQEARLRCSPMKGHSHVYWYRQLPEEGLKFMVYLQKENIIDESGMPKERFSAEFPKEGPSILRIQQVVRGDSAAYFCASSPLGTGSIRAEAFFGQGTRLTVV.

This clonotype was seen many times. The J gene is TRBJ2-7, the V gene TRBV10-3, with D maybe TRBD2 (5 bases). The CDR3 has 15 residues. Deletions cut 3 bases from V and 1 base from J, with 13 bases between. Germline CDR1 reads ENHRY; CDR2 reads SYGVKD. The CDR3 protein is CAISDGLDSSYEQYV. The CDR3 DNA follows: TGTGCCATCAGTGATGGACTGGACTCATCCTACGAGCAGTACGTC.

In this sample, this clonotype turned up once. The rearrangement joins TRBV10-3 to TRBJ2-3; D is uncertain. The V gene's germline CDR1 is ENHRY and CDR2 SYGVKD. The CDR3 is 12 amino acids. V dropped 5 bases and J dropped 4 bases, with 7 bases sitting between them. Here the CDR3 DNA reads TGTGCCATCAGTCGGAGCTCAGATACGCAGTATTTT. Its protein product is CAISRSSDTQYF.

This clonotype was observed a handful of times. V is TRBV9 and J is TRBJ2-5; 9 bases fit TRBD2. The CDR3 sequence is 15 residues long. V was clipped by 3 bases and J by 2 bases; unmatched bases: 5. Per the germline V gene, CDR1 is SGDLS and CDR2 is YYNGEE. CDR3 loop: CASSETSGLQETQYF. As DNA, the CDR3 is TGTGCCAGCAGCGAAACTAGCGGGCTACAAGAGACCCAGTACTTC.